Listed below are T cell receptor beta chains from one sample, sequenced in a study of blood T cells in healthy people across ages. Using its own MiXCR run on the 5' RACE reads, TCRdb lists one record per CDR3 protein. The repertoire holds over a million distinct CDR3 sequences, 59% seen once, with 6.5% to 8.5% in the top ten. Sample: blood. These receptors originate from a young man in good health. Both conserved end residues are part of each CDR3. Each record gives: D gene, J gene, V gene, clone size, CDR3 protein, CDR3 DNA. The D gene is left open where the match is weak. Some rows mark clone size as missing; the rest say once, few, many or name a class of expanded clone.

>.|TRBJ2-5|TRBV6-2/TRBV6-3|.
CASSYSPGDMIETQYF
TGTGCCAGCAGTTACTCTCCCGGGGATATGATTGAGACCCAGTACTTC
>.|TRBJ2-5|TRBV9|.
CASSKRGTDTYEQYF
TGTGCCAGCAGCAAAAGGGGGACGGATACCTATGAGCAGTACTTC
>TRBD1|TRBJ2-1|TRBV20-1|.
CSASDRGMGLDEQFF
TGCAGTGCTAGCGACAGGGGGATGGGACTTGATGAGCAGTTCTTC
>TRBD1|TRBJ2-2|TRBV20-1|few
CSARGRGLIGELFF
TGCAGTGCTAGAGGCAGGGGGCTGATCGGGGAGCTGTTTTTT
>.|TRBJ1-2|TRBV29-1|.
CSVGLLGGGYTF
TGCAGCGTTGGGCTCCTGGGTGGGGGCTACACCTTC
>.|TRBJ2-3|TRBV6-6|.
CASSKSHYADTQYF
TGTGCCAGCAGCAAGTCCCATTATGCAGATACGCAGTATTTT
>.|TRBJ1-5|TRBV20-1|few
CSASGQNTSPNQPQHF
TGCAGTGCTAGCGGGCAGAACACTTCACCCAATCAGCCCCAGCATTTT
>.|TRBJ2-3|TRBV5-1|.
CASSLVSVGPSTDTQYF
TGCGCCAGCAGCTTGGTTTCTGTCGGTCCCAGCACAGATACGCAGTATTTT
>.|TRBJ2-7|TRBV20-1|.
CSARAGRNYEQYF
TGCAGTGCTAGAGCGGGCAGAAACTACGAGCAGTACTTC
>.|TRBJ1-6|TRBV5-1|.
CASSLEGGLDSPLHF
TGCGCCAGCAGCTTGGAGGGGGGTTTAGATTCACCCCTCCACTTT
>TRBD2|TRBJ2-5|TRBV4-2|.
CASSQSRGREGETQYF
TGTGCCAGCAGCCAATCCAGAGGGCGGGAGGGAGAGACCCAGTACTTC
>TRBD1|TRBJ2-1|TRBV27|few
CASSLSNDRGDEQFF
TGTGCCAGCAGTTTATCGAATGACAGGGGGGATGAGCAGTTCTTC
>.|TRBJ2-3|TRBV7-2|.
CASSFTIGRTDTRYF
TGTGCCAGCAGCTTCACTATTGGCCGCACAGATACGCGGTATTTT
>.|TRBJ2-3|TRBV5-6|.
CASSPQPDGRDTQYF
TGTGCCAGCAGCCCCCAACCCGATGGTAGAGATACGCAGTATTTT
>.|TRBJ2-5|TRBV21-1|.
CASSKYPSGSQGQETQYF
TGTGCCAGCAGCAAATACCCTAGCGGGAGTCAGGGACAAGAGACCCAGTACTTC
>.|TRBJ2-5|TRBV20-1|.
CSARGLGYQETQYF
TGCAGTGCTAGGGGGTTGGGGTACCAAGAGACCCAGTACTTC
>.|TRBJ1-2|TRBV12-5|.
CASGFDRSSYGYTF
TGTGCTAGTGGTTTTGATAGGTCCTCCTATGGCTACACCTTC
>.|TRBJ1-2|TRBV6-1|few
CASSERGGANYGYTF
TGTGCCAGCAGTGAACGCGGGGGCGCTAACTATGGCTACACCTTC
>TRBD2|TRBJ2-1|TRBV2|.
CASSVLIAGLNEQFF
TGTGCCAGCAGTGTGTTAATAGCGGGATTAAATGAGCAGTTCTTC
>.|TRBJ2-6|TRBV4-3|few
CASSQTGFGSGANVLTF
TGCGCCAGCAGCCAGACGGGGTTTGGCTCTGGGGCCAACGTCCTGACTTTC